A selection of T cell receptor beta chains follows, all from one sample in a study of Graves' ophthalmopathy and Graves' hyperthyroidism. TCRdb reprocessed the multiplex PCR reads via MiXCR and lists one record per CDR3 protein. Here the sample spans hundreds of thousands of distinct CDR3 sequences, 35% to 50% being singletons. Material: peripheral blood. The receptors were sampled from an adult man with Graves' ophthalmopathy. The CDR3 runs from the conserved cysteine through the conserved F or W. D genes are given only for firm matches. For some rows the clone size is stated as once, few or many, or as a class when expanded; others skip it.

>-|TRBV10-3|-|TRBJ2-6
TGTGCCATCAGTGAAACCGGGACCCACACCGGGGCCAACGTCCTGACTTTC
CAISETGTHTGANVLTF
>many|TRBV6-5|-|TRBJ2-7
TGTGCCAGCAGTTACTCGACAGGTGGCAACGAGCAGTACTTC
CASSYSTGGNEQYF
>once|TRBV20-1|TRBD1|TRBJ1-3
TGCAGTGCTGTGACAGGGCTGCGGAACACCATATATTTT
CSAVTGLRNTIYF
>-|TRBV3-1|-|TRBJ1-3
TGTGCCAGCAGCCAAGCAAACACCATATATTTT
CASSQANTIYF
>few|TRBV7-3|-|TRBJ1-1
TGTGCCAGCAGCTTAGATGCCGGGGTAGCCACTGAAGCTTTCTTT
CASSLDAGVATEAFF
>-|TRBV7-9|TRBD1|TRBJ1-2
TGTGCCAGGAGGGAAGGGGGCTACTATGGCTACACCTTC
CARREGGYYGYTF
>-|TRBV19|TRBD2|TRBJ2-5
TGTGCCAGTAGTTGGACTAGCGGGAGTTTCCGAGAGACCCAGTACTTC
CASSWTSGSFRETQYF
>-|TRBV29-1|TRBD2|TRBJ2-2
TGCAGCTTAGTCCTAGCGGGGACAAGGGAGCTGTTTTTT
CSLVLAGTRELFF
>many|TRBV7-9|-|TRBJ1-2
TGTGCCAGCAGCCCAGGGAGTTTTGGCTACACCTTC
CASSPGSFGYTF
>-|TRBV7-9|-|TRBJ1-2
TGTGCCAGCAGCTTAAAATCAGGGGCTACTTATGGCTACACCTTC
CASSLKSGATYGYTF
>many|TRBV7-3|-|TRBJ2-2
TGTGCCAGCAGTCCCTCTATGGTGGAGGGCACCGGGGAGCTGTTTTTT
CASSPSMVEGTGELFF
>few|TRBV14|-|TRBJ1-1
TGTGCCAGCAGCCAGGGATGGCAGACTTTAGCTTTCTTT
CASSQGWQTLAFF
>many|TRBV7-2|-|TRBJ2-7
TGTGCCAGCAGCTTAGAAGGACAGAGTTCCTACGAGCAGTACTTC
CASSLEGQSSYEQYF
>few|TRBV12-3/TRBV12-4|TRBD1|TRBJ2-6
TGTGCCAGCAGTTCCGCCGGGACAGCCCGCTCTGGGGCCAACGTCCTGACTTTC
CASSSAGTARSGANVLTF
>-|TRBV19|-|TRBJ1-1
TGTGCCAGTAGTACCGGACAGCGACCAGTGAACACTGAAGCTTTCTTT
CASSTGQRPVNTEAFF
>-|TRBV10-3|-|TRBJ1-5
TGTGCCGTCTCCGGGCCCCAGCATTTT
CAVSGPQHF
>many|TRBV7-2|-|TRBJ2-2
TGTGCCAGCAGCTTTGAGGAAATCACCGGGGAGCTGTTTTTT
CASSFEEITGELFF
>many|TRBV7-3|TRBD2|TRBJ2-2
TGTGCCAGCAGCCCGCTCCCGAAGAAGCGGGATCGAGCCGGGGAGCTGTTTTTT
CASSPLPKKRDRAGELFF
>many|TRBV2|TRBD2|TRBJ2-7
TGTGCCAGCAGTGCGACTAGCGGGAGGGTCGAGCAGTACTTC
CASSATSGRVEQYF
>-|TRBV5-1|-|TRBJ2-2
TGCGCCAGCAGCTGGACCCCAGGGGTAGTGGGGACCGGGGAGCTGTTTTTT
CASSWTPGVVGTGELFF
>-|TRBV13|TRBD1|TRBJ1-2
TGTGCCGGCAGCTTATTCACAGGGGGTAATGGCTACACCTTC
CAGSLFTGGNGYTF
>few|TRBV10-3|TRBD1|TRBJ2-5
TGTGCCAGCAGTTACCCGGACAGGGTAGAGACCCAGTACTTC
CASSYPDRVETQYF
>-|TRBV7-9|TRBD1|TRBJ1-1
TGTGCCAGCAGCACACCCGGGACAGTGAACACTGAAGCTTTCTTT
CASSTPGTVNTEAFF
>many|TRBV19|-|TRBJ1-2
TGTGCCAGTAGCCCTCTGGACAGCTATGGCTACACCTTC
CASSPLDSYGYTF
>-|TRBV10-2|-|TRBJ1-2
TGCGCCAGCAGTGGGCAGGGACGGTCTGGAAACACCTTC
CASSGQGRSGNTF
>-|TRBV7-8|-|TRBJ1-5
TGTGCCAGCAGCTCGACAAGTAGAAGAGTCAATCAGCCCCAGCATTTT
CASSSTSRRVNQPQHF
>-|TRBV7-9|-|TRBJ2-5
TGTGCCAGCAGCTTAGGGGATATGGAGCCCCAGTACTTC
CASSLGDMEPQYF
>once|TRBV4-2|-|TRBJ1-1
TGTGCCAGCAGCCAAGGGGACCCAAACACTGAAGCTTTCTTT
CASSQGDPNTEAFF
>many|TRBV24-1|TRBD1|TRBJ2-7
TGTGCCACCAGTGACCCAAACAGGGGGCGGATCCCCCTCGAGCAGTACTTC
CATSDPNRGRIPLEQYF
>few|TRBV30|-|TRBJ1-5
TGTGCCTGGAGCACCAACCTCCTAATTAAGGATCAGCCCCAGCATTTT
CAWSTNLLIKDQPQHF
>-|TRBV19|TRBD1|TRBJ2-5
TGTGCTAGTAGTGGTCAGGGGGCGAAGCAAGAGACCCAGTACTTC
CASSGQGAKQETQYF
>-|TRBV9|-|TRBJ1-6
TGTGCCAGCAGCGTAGAGGGGAGCCAGCCCCTCCACTTT
CASSVEGSQPLHF
>-|TRBV27|TRBD1|TRBJ1-2
TGTGCCAGCAGTAGCCCCGGGACAGCACACTATGGCTACACCTTC
CASSSPGTAHYGYTF
>many|TRBV12-3/TRBV12-4|-|TRBJ1-1
TGTGCCAGCAGTGATGATCAGGGGTACACTGAAGCTTTCTTT
CASSDDQGYTEAFF
>-|TRBV5-5|TRBD1|TRBJ2-7
TGTGCCAGCAGCAGCCGGACAGGGGGCGCTTACGAGCAGTACTTC
CASSSRTGGAYEQYF
>few|TRBV5-6|-|TRBJ2-6
TGTGCCAGCACGAGGGGCGCTGGGGCCAACGTCCTGACTTTC
CASTRGAGANVLTF
>many|TRBV12-3/TRBV12-4|-|TRBJ2-2
TGTGCCAGCAGTTTCTGGCCGAACACCGGGGAGCTGTTTTTT
CASSFWPNTGELFF
>-|TRBV19|-|TRBJ2-6
TGTGCCAGTAGTAGCCGGACTTTC
CASSSRTF
>-|TRBV29-1|TRBD2|TRBJ2-5
TGCAGCAAGCGGGGGGCACAAGAGACCCAGTACTTC
CSKRGAQETQYF
>many|TRBV7-7|-|TRBJ1-5
TGTGCTAGCAGCCTCCTCAGGGCGTCGAGCAATCAGCCCCAGCATTTT
CASSLLRASSNQPQHF
>medium-sized|TRBV2|TRBD1|TRBJ1-5
TGTGCCAGCAAACCCAGACAGGGTATCAATCAGCCCCAGCATTTT
CASKPRQGINQPQHF
>many|TRBV19|-|TRBJ1-1
TGTGCCAGTAGTGTAACCTGGAACACTGAAGCTTTCTTT
CASSVTWNTEAFF
>-|TRBV29-1|TRBD1|TRBJ1-4
TGCAGCGTAGCGGGGACAGGGAATGAAAAACTGTTTTTT
CSVAGTGNEKLFF
>many|TRBV19|-|TRBJ1-3
TGTGCCACGGCTGCAGGATCTGGAAACACCATATATTTT
CATAAGSGNTIYF
>many|TRBV29-1|-|TRBJ2-7
TGCAGCGTTGAGAGGGGGGGCGAGCAGTACTTC
CSVERGGEQYF
>once|TRBV20-1|TRBD1|TRBJ2-2
TGCAGTGCTGGGACAGGGGGTGGTAGAGGAACCGGGGAGCTGTTTTTT
CSAGTGGGRGTGELFF
>many|TRBV10-3|-|TRBJ1-5
TGTGCCATTTCAGGCGTATATAGCAATCAGCCCCAGCATTTT
CAISGVYSNQPQHF